Each of the 19 T cell receptor beta chains below was sequenced from the same sample in a study of Graves' ophthalmopathy and Graves' hyperthyroidism. TCR beta CDR3 amplification used RNA transcripts. RT-PCR in the first round used HTBI primers; a second-round multiplex PCR followed. TCRdb itself ran the multiplex PCR reads through MiXCR, one entry per CDR3 protein. The sample shows some 1.1 million distinct CDR3 sequences, roughly 35% of them seen only once. The specimen was peripheral blood or thyroid tissue (not recorded which). The receptors originated from an adult man with Graves' hyperthyroidism.

This chain connects TRBV20-1 to TRBJ1-2, with TRBD1 as a possible D gene (5 bases). CDR1 DFQATT and CDR2 SNEGSKA come from the germline V gene (reference sequence). CDR3 size: 11 residues. V was trimmed by 2 bases and J by 10 bases, leaving 11 bases between them. The CDR3 bases are TGCAGTGCTAGATACCAGGGACTCTACACCTTC. It translates to CSARYQGLYTF.

The gene calls are TRBV15 and TRBJ2-7; perhaps TRBD1 as D (5 bases). Trimming cost V 4 bases and J 5 bases, with 9 bases left between them. Germline V gives CDR1 LNHNV, CDR2 YYDKDF (reference sequence). The CDR3 has 12 amino acids. The DNA for the CDR3 is TGTGCCACCAGCAACAGGTTCAACGAGCAGTACTTC. It encodes CATSNRFNEQYF.

V gene TRBV18 combines with J gene TRBJ2-5; 7 bases are a match to TRBD1. J was trimmed by 3 bases and V by 3 bases; bases with no gene match: 4. From germline, CDR1 is KGHSH and CDR2 LQKENI. The CDR3 consists of 14 residues. The CDR3 is CASSPGQQKETQYF. CDR3 bases: TGTGCCAGCTCACCGGGACAGCAAAAAGAGACCCAGTACTTC.

This clonotype was seen repeatedly, ten times or more. This chain joins TRBV20-1 and TRBJ2-7, with D perhaps TRBD1 (7 bases). The CDR3 loop spans 16 amino acids. Germline V gives CDR1 DFQATT, CDR2 SNEGSKA (reference sequence). With 0 bases removed from V and 0 bases from J, the gap between germline ends came to 15 bases. CDR3 sequence (DNA): TGCAGTGCTAGAGATTATCAGGGGGGAAGCTCCTACGAGCAGTACTTC. It codes for CSARDYQGGSSYEQYF.

The table lists this clonotype with many counts. The chain carries TRBV5-1 and TRBJ2-7; 8 nucleotides align to TRBD1. Germline CDR1 and CDR2: SGHRS and YFSETQ. This CDR3 spans 16 amino acids. Trimming removed 3 bases from V and 4 bases from J; junction bases left unmatched: 12. CDR3 in DNA: TGCGCCAGCAGCTCGGGCCCCCAGGGGGCTTTGTACGAGCAGTACTTC. Its protein is CASSSGPQGALYEQYF.

The chain uses TRBV20-1 and TRBJ1-5; a possible D gene is TRBD1 (5 bases). V lost 7 bases and J lost 11, with 18 bases in between. CDR3 length: 12 residues. The V gene's germline CDR1 is DFQATT and CDR2 SNEGSKA (reference sequence). CDR3 amino acids: CSGQGRGETQHF. DNA for the CDR3: TGCAGTGGGCAGGGACGAGGGGAGACCCAGCATTTT.

This clonotype occurred many times. The chain recombines TRBV4-3 with TRBJ2-7; D remains ambiguous. The CDR3 extends over 13 amino acids. Germline V CDR1 and CDR2: LGHNA, YSLEER. Trimming pared 4 bases from V and 4 bases from J, leaving 11 bases between. CDR3 DNA sequence: TGCGCCAGCAGCCCCCTGTTAGGATACGAGCAGTACTTC. It is translated as CASSPLLGYEQYF.

V usage is TRBV7-2 and J usage is TRBJ2-3, with no clear D. This CDR3 contains 12 residues. The germline gives CDR1 SGHTA, CDR2 FQGNSA. V dropped 5 bases and J dropped 2 bases, with 5 bases sitting between them. The chain's CDR3 is CASSKDTDTQYF. CDR3 nucleotide sequence: TGTGCCAGCAGCAAAGACACAGATACGCAGTATTTT. Together with reference TRBV7-2 and TRBJ2-3, the CDR3 gives the full variable domain: GAGVSQSPSNKVTEKGKDVELRCDPISGHTALYWYRQSLGQGLEFLIYFQGNSAPDKSGLPSDRFSAERTGGSVSTLTIQRTQQEDSAVYLCASSKDTDTQYFGPGTRLTVL.

This clonotype occurred many times. The J gene is TRBJ2-7, the V gene TRBV13; 7 nucleotides line up with TRBD1. The trim removed 6 bases at V and 3 bases at J, leaving 8 bases unmatched. The germline gives CDR1 PRHDT, CDR2 FYEKMQ (reference sequence). CDR3 length: 14 amino acids. For the CDR3, the DNA is TGTGCCAGCAGAGGAACGGGACAGAGCTACGAGCAGTACTTC. This codes for CASRGTGQSYEQYF.

Ten or more counts support this clonotype. This chain links TRBV9 with TRBJ1-6, with TRBD1 identical over 7 bases. CDR3 length: 16 amino acids. Germline loops: CDR1 SGDLS, CDR2 YYNGEE. The junction had 5 bases not matched to a gene; V was cut back by 0 bases and J by 5 bases. The CDR3: CASSVGMGQHNSPLHF. The CDR3 DNA follows: TGTGCCAGCAGCGTAGGGATGGGACAGCATAATTCACCCCTCCACTTT.

This clonotype was detected only a few times. The chain joins TRBV10-3 to TRBJ2-3; D is uncertain. V was shortened by 10 bases and J by 0 bases, with 14 bases between the two germline ends. Germline CDR1 ENHRY, CDR2 SYGVKD. CDR3 length: 14 residues. Here the CDR3 DNA reads TGTGCCACTTGTGGGGATACTAGCACAGATACGCAGTATTTT. Its translation: CATCGDTSTDTQYF.

This chain connects TRBV7-6 to TRBJ2-7, with D perhaps given as TRBD1 or TRBD2 (5 bases each). The DNA matches TRBJ2-1 better at its end, which makes the J call doubtful. CDR1 SGHVS and CDR2 FNYEAQ come from the germline V gene. This CDR3 has 15 amino acids. CDR3 residues: CASSLGMGPRNEQFF. The CDR3 nucleotides are TGTGCCAGCAGCTTAGGTATGGGACCCCGTAATGAGCAGTTCTTC.

This clonotype has a handful of counts. The chain carries TRBV7-2 and TRBJ2-3; D unresolved. Trimming pared 2 bases from V and 0 bases from J, leaving 6 bases between. Germline V gene lookup returns CDR1 SGHTA and CDR2 FQGNSA. The CDR3 length is 14 residues. CDR3: CASSLTPSTDTQYF. For the CDR3, the DNA is TGTGCCAGCAGCTTAACACCTAGCACAGATACGCAGTATTTT.

This clonotype was observed at least ten times. This sequence joins TRBV5-1 and TRBJ1-1; the D is unclear. Germline-derived CDR1 and CDR2 are SGHRS and YFSETQ. This CDR3 spans 15 amino acids. Trimming cost V 3 bases and J 1 base, with 13 bases left between them. The chain's CDR3 is CASSSRLSTNTEAFF. The DNA for the CDR3 is TGCGCCAGCAGCTCCCGTCTATCAACGAACACTGAAGCTTTCTTT.

This clonotype was recorded at least ten times. This sequence joins TRBV15 and TRBJ1-6; the D is unclear. Germline V gene sequence: CDR1 LNHNV, CDR2 YYDKDF (reference sequence). There are 11 residues in the CDR3. The germline V and J ends were trimmed by 3 bases and 14 bases, with 8 bases remaining between them. CDR3 residues: CATSRGNTLHF. The DNA for the CDR3 is TGTGCCACCAGCAGGGGCAACACCCTCCACTTT. The entire variable domain, with the rest obtained from reference TRBV15 and TRBJ1-6, is as follows: DAMVIQNPRYQVTQFGKPVTLSCSQTLNHNVMYWYQQKSSQAPKLLFHYYDKDFNNEADTPDNFQSRRPNTSFCFLDIRSPGLGDTAMYLCATSRGNTLHFGNGTRLTVT.

Points on this clonotype: A much larger clone sits a single nucleotide away, making a read error possible. The chain recombines TRBV5-5 with TRBJ2-5; no firm D call. The CDR3 has 15 residues. CDR1 is SGHKS and CDR2 is YYEKEE in the germline V gene (reference sequence). The V gene lost 1 base and the J gene lost 3 bases, with 13 bases spanning the gap. The CDR3 DNA is TGTGCCAGCAGCTTGCTTTCCGGTCCAAAAGAGACCCAGTACTTC. The encoded protein is CASSLLSGPKETQYF.

This clonotype was recorded at least ten times. J is TRBJ1-2 and V is TRBV29-1; no reliable D call. The V gene lost 0 bases and the J gene lost 4 bases, with 9 bases spanning the gap. The CDR3 contains 13 residues. Germline V CDR1 and CDR2: SQVTM, ANQGSEA. CDR3 amino acids: CSVEDKGLYGYTF. The CDR3 DNA sequence: TGCAGCGTTGAAGATAAAGGCCTCTATGGCTACACCTTC.

This clonotype was observed at least ten times. The chain has TRBV14 and TRBJ1-1; D remains ambiguous. The CDR3 totals 14 residues. CDR1 is SGHDN, CDR2 FVKESK, per germline. Trimming stripped 2 bases from V and 5 bases from J, with 12 bases between. In nucleotides, the CDR3 is TGTGCCAGCAGCCAACGGGGAGGGCGGACTGAAGCTTTCTTT. Residues: CASSQRGGRTEAFF.

The rearrangement uses TRBV6-2 or TRBV6-3 and TRBJ2-7; D is possibly TRBD1 (5 bases). Germline V gives CDR1 MNHEY, CDR2 SVGEGT. V gave up 2 bases and J gave up 6 bases, with 11 bases separating them. The length of the CDR3 is 13 residues. The CDR3 DNA is TGTGCCAGCAGTTACCGGAATGGGGCCGAGCAGTACTTC. Its protein product is CASSYRNGAEQYF.